The next 2 T cell receptor beta chains were all read from a single sample in a study of shared clonotypes between healthy human individuals. Data came from immunoSEQ multiplex PCR; TCRdb stores just in-frame clones and leaves some out. The sample has about 2 million clones; 95% are singletons. The specimen was naive CD4+ T cells sorted from blood. Subset defined: CD45RA+ positively selected. The receptor source for this set is a man aged 18 to 29 in good health.

The chain joins TRBV7-2 to TRBJ2-1; no reliable D call. The V gene's germline CDR1 is SGHTA and CDR2 FQGNSA. V was trimmed by 1 base and J by 3 bases, leaving 10 bases between them. This CDR3 comprises 15 residues. The CDR3 DNA reads TGTGCCAGCAGCTTAGGGTACGCCATCTACAATGAGCAGTTCTTC. Protein: CASSLGYAIYNEQFF.

The chain employs TRBV5-1 and TRBJ1-2; D gene ambiguous. Germline values: CDR1 SGHRS, CDR2 YFSETQ. Trimming removed 2 bases at V and 3 bases at J, with 8 bases between. This CDR3 comprises 13 residues. The CDR3 DNA reads as TGCGCCAGCAGCTTTAATCCCGACTATGGCTACACCTTC. Its translation: CASSFNPDYGYTF.